A single T cell receptor beta chain is shown here with its context. RNA in amounts of roughly 0.5 to 1 ug was reverse transcribed with random hexamers. The TCR beta CDR3 was amplified by immunoSEQ multiplex PCR across 54 Vbeta, 13 Jbeta. TCRdb independently ran MiXCR on the immunoSEQ multiplex PCR reads; one entry per CDR3 protein. The data contain fewer than 300,000 distinct CDR3 sequences, 80% to 90% of them singletons. This entry is derived from a study of CD8 T cells in Susac syndrome. Blood CD8+ and CD4+ T cells underwent high-throughput TCR beta sequencing. Relapsing-remitting disease, either stable or active, was present in the treatment-naive patients who were the multiple sclerosis controls. The length of the CDR3 is 14 residues. CDR1 and CDR2 (germline): LNHNV, YYDKDF (reference sequence). Trimming shortened V by 1 base and J by 11 bases, and 17 bases separated the two germline ends.

This sequence originates from a human donor with multiple sclerosis. The sample was CD8+ T cells from PBMCs. This sequence joins TRBV15 and TRBJ1-1; D perhaps matches TRBD1 (5 bases). CDR3 nucleotides: TGTGCCACCAGCAGAGGAGGGGAGGGGCAGCGGGCTTTCTTT. Residues: CATSRGGEGQRAFF.